This T cell receptor beta chain appears in the sequencing data of a study of T-cell reconstitution after alpha-beta-depleted transplantation in children. About this clonotype: A much larger clone lies a single base off, so this may be a read error.

The CDR3 runs 14 residues. Germline CDR1 MNHEY, CDR2 SVGAGI. Preparation of the TCRbeta library involved a method that used unique molecular identifiers. Using its own MiXCR run on the PCR reads, TCRdb lists one record per CDR3 protein. The sample contains approximately 500,000 distinct CDR3 sequences, 10% of which appear only once. V and J are TRBV6-5 and TRBJ2-3; D possibly corresponds to TRBD2 (6 bases). Sequencing was performed on PBMCs, taken before TCRalphabeta/CD19-depleted stem cell transplant. The receptor comes from a child under 10 years old with inherited bone marrow failure, due to receive a stem cell transplant. CDR3 bases: TGTGCCAGCAGTTACCTCGGGAGCACATATACGCAGTATTTT. Encoded protein: CASSYLGSTYTQYF.